The 10 T cell receptor beta chains below were found in one sample sequenced in a study of T cell changes during pregnancy in multiple sclerosis. Produced via immunoSEQ multiplex PCR; TCRdb's table is partial and in-frame only. Here the sample spans 20,000 to 25,000 clones, around 90% being singletons. The input for sequencing was CD4+ T cells from peripheral blood mononuclear cells, taken in the third trimester of pregnancy. All receptors derive from a female donor in good health, enrolled as a control in a pregnancy study.

The chain links TRBV10-3 to TRBJ1-5, with D tentatively TRBD1 (5 bases). The germline V and J ends were trimmed by 8 bases and 7 bases, with 9 bases remaining between them. The CDR3 contains 11 residues. Germline lookup yields CDR1 ENHRY and CDR2 SYGVKD. CDR3 DNA sequence: TGTGCCATCGGGGGGGGGCAGCCCCAGCATTTT. Translated: CAIGGGQPQHF.

The chain joins TRBV7-3 to TRBJ1-1, with 9 bases matching TRBD1. Germline values: CDR1 SGHTA, CDR2 FQGTGA. V lost 0 bases and J lost 5; bases outside the gene matches: 10. CDR3 length equals 17 residues. This chain's CDR3 is CASSLTRTGASMTEAFF. CDR3 bases: TGTGCCAGCAGCTTAACGAGGACAGGGGCCTCAATGACTGAAGCTTTCTTT. Using reference TRBV7-3 and TRBJ1-1 for the parts outside the CDR3, the full variable domain is GAGVSQTPSNKVTEKGKYVELRCDPISGHTALYWYRQSLGQGPEFLIYFQGTGAADDSGLPNDRFFAVRPEGSVSTLKIQRTERGDSAVYLCASSLTRTGASMTEAFFGQGTRLTVV.

V is TRBV11-1 and J is TRBJ2-5; D call uncertain. Trimming took off 4 bases at V and 5 bases at J, with 14 bases between the two ends. The CDR3 has 14 residues. The germline V gene encodes CDR1 SGHAT and CDR2 FQDESV (reference sequence). This CDR3 reads CASSSPAGQETQYF. The CDR3 region has the DNA TGTGCCAGCAGCTCGCCGGCTGGGCAGGAGACCCAGTACTTC.

The chain employs TRBV25-1 and TRBJ1-3; no clear D gene. Germline CDR1 is MGHDK and CDR2 is SYGVNS. This CDR3 region has 14 residues. V lost 1 base and J 5 bases, leaving 9 bases between the germline ends. CDR3 DNA: TGTGCCAGCAGTGAATTTGGCATACGAAACACCATATATTTT. Translation gives CASSEFGIRNTIYF.

The chain uses TRBV11-2 and TRBJ2-7, with D possibly being TRBD1 (5 bases). CDR3 length: 13 residues. CDR1 is SGHAT, CDR2 FQNNGV, per germline. The germline V and J ends were trimmed by 3 bases and 1 base, with 7 bases remaining between them. As DNA, the CDR3 is TGTGCCAGCAGCTTTACAGGTTCCTACGAGCAGTACTTC. Translating it yields CASSFTGSYEQYF.

This clone was counted once. This chain uses TRBV30 with TRBJ1-1, with 8 bases fitting TRBD1. Germline lookup yields CDR1 GTSNPN and CDR2 SVGIG (reference sequence). J lost 4 bases, V lost 4 bases, and 8 bases had no gene match. CDR3 length: 14 residues. CDR3 sequence reads: CAWTAGGYGTEAFF. In DNA form, the CDR3 reads TGTGCCTGGACGGCAGGGGGCTACGGCACTGAAGCTTTCTTT.

The V gene is TRBV10-3, the J gene TRBJ1-1; 11 bases fit TRBD1. The CDR3 covers 14 residues. The germline gives CDR1 ENHRY, CDR2 SYGVKD. Germline trimming cut 8 bases from V and 1 base from J; bases unmatched to any gene: 3. DNA of the CDR3: TGTGCCATCTCCGGGACAGGGGGGAACACTGAAGCTTTCTTT. It codes for CAISGTGGNTEAFF.

The rearrangement links TRBV19 to TRBJ1-2, with D tentatively TRBD1 (6 bases). This CDR3 spans 16 amino acids. V was clipped by 7 bases and J by 8 bases, with 26 bases between them. Germline CDR1 reads LNHDA; CDR2 reads SQIVND (reference sequence). CDR3 region: CASTLLGSGGVRGYTF. Here the CDR3 DNA reads TGTGCCAGTACCCTCCTTGGGTCGGGGGGCGTCAGGGGCTACACCTTC. Complete variable domain (other parts from reference TRBV19 and TRBJ1-2): DGGITQSPKYLFRKEGQNVTLSCEQNLNHDAMYWYRQDPGQGLRLIYYSQIVNDFQKGDIAEGYSVSREKKESFPLTVTSAQKNPTAFYLCASTLLGSGGVRGYTFGSGTRLTVV.

The rearrangement uses TRBV5-4 and TRBJ2-3; D is uncertain. Germline-derived CDR1 and CDR2 are SGHNT and YYREEE (reference sequence). Between the trimmed V and J ends, which lost 0 bases and 2 bases, there was a span of 13 bases. The CDR3 is made up of 16 amino acids. CDR3 in amino acids: CASSLVGSFNTDTQYF. In DNA, the CDR3 is TGTGCCAGCAGCTTGGTGGGCTCTTTTAACACAGATACGCAGTATTTT.

This chain connects TRBV10-3 to TRBJ2-1; 14 positions match TRBD2. The V segment lost 6 bases and the J segment 9 bases; nucleotides outside the gene matches: 10. CDR1 is ENHRY, CDR2 SYGVKD, per germline. CDR3 size: 16 residues. CDR3 in DNA: TGTGCCATCAGGCCGACTAGCGGGAGGGTTAGTAGTGAGCAGTTCTTC. Residues: CAIRPTSGRVSSEQFF.